This T cell receptor beta chain was profiled in a study of graft-versus-host responses after intestinal transplantation. On the study more broadly: All recipients were transplanted with multivisceral, liver-intestinal, or isolated intestinal grafts. Once they had received anti-thymocyte globulin induction, all recipients took tacrolimus and steroids for approximately 3 years. Notes on the study in general: Declining HvG levels early post-transplant were linked to peak circulating GvH clone levels. The authors found GvH clones in recipient marrow, some appearing first in ileum or blood.

For this clone: The antigen remains undetermined.

Here immunoSEQ multiplex PCR was the method, and the copy in TCRdb shows in-frame clones only, minus some. Here the sample spans around 50,000 clones, around 89% being singletons. Sample: unstimulated CD4+ T cells sorted from spleen or lymph node cells, taken before transplant. The source of this sequence is a human donor who was the organ donor for an intestinal transplant.

The CDR3 protein is CASSAWTSGSYEQYF. The CDR3 coding sequence is TGTGCCAGCAGTGCATGGACTAGCGGGTCCTACGAGCAGTACTTC. This sequence joins TRBV28 and TRBJ2-7, with 11 bases matching TRBD2. V shed 5 bases and J 1 base; nucleotides not matched to a gene: 4. The CDR3 is 15 amino acids. The germline gives CDR1 MDHEN, CDR2 SYDVKM.